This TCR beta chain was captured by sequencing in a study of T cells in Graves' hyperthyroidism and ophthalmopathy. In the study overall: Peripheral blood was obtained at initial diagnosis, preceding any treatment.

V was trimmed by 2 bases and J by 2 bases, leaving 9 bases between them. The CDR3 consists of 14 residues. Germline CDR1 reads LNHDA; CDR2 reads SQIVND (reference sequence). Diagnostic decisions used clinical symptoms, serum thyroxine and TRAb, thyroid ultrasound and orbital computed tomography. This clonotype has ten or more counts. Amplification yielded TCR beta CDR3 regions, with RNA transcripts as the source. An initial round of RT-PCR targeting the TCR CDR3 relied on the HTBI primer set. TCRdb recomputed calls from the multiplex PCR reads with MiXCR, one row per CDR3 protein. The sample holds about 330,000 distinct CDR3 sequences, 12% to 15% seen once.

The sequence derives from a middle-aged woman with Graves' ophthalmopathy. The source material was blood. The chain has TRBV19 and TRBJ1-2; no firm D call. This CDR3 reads CASSISPYNYGYTF. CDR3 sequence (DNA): TGTGCCAGTAGTATATCTCCTTACAACTATGGCTACACCTTC.